These 32 T cell receptor beta chains came from one sample sequenced in a study of T cell responses to AZD1222 COVID-19 vaccine. The table came from immunoSEQ multiplex PCR; TCRdb's copy has only in-frame clones and leaves some out. The repertoire consists of 110,000 to 150,000 clones, with 92% occurring once and the leading ten covering around 1.9%. This sample comprised peripheral blood, obtained on day 0 of AZD1222 vaccination. Every receptor here comes from an adult in good health.

The V call is TRBV18, the J call TRBJ2-2; a weak D match, TRBD1 (6 bases). This CDR3 contains 16 residues. Looked up from germline, CDR1 is KGHSH and CDR2 is LQKENI. V lost 0 bases to trimming and J lost 1 base, with 9 bases between them. The CDR3 DNA reads TGTGCCAGCTCACCACCCAAACAGGGGAACACCGGGGAGCTGTTTTTT. Translating gives CASSPPKQGNTGELFF.

CDR3 sequence reads: CASSRSGVYEQYF. The CDR3 DNA reads TGCGCCAGCAGCCGGTCAGGGGTTTACGAGCAGTACTTC. This chain joins TRBV4-3 and TRBJ2-7; tentative D call: TRBD1 (6 bases). There are 13 residues in the CDR3. Germline V gene data show CDR1 as LGHNA and CDR2 as YSLEER. The V end lost 4 bases, the J end lost 4 bases, and 11 bases lay between the germline ends.

The rearrangement links TRBV10-1 to TRBJ1-2; 8 bases match TRBD1. Looked up from germline, CDR1 is WNHNN and CDR2 is SYGVQD (reference sequence). This CDR3 is 13 amino acids long. Trimming cost V 4 bases and J 8 bases; bases outside gene matches: 6. The DNA of the CDR3 is TGCGCCAGCAGTGGTCAGGGGGCGAGCGGCTACACCTTC. Translating gives CASSGQGASGYTF.

This chain uses TRBV4-1 with TRBJ2-2; D may be TRBD2 (5 bases). The CDR3 covers 14 residues. Germline-derived CDR1 and CDR2 are MGHRA and YSYEKL. V was trimmed by 2 bases and J by 7 bases, leaving 11 bases between them. The CDR3 protein is CASSQMEEDGELFF. In DNA, the CDR3 is TGCGCCAGCAGCCAAATGGAGGAGGACGGGGAGCTGTTTTTT.

The J gene is TRBJ1-5, the V gene TRBV3-1 (or the pseudogene TRBV3-2), with D unclear. Per the germline V gene, CDR1 is LGHDT and CDR2 is YNNKEL (reference sequence). CDR3 length: 13 amino acids. The V and J ends lost 0 bases and 7 bases respectively, with 7 bases between them. CDR3 in DNA: TGTGCCAGCAGCCAAGAGGGCCACCAGCCCCAGCATTTT. Translation: CASSQEGHQPQHF.

V is TRBV19 and J is TRBJ2-4; D perhaps matches TRBD1 (5 bases). The V end was cut by 5 bases, the J end by 5 bases, with 13 bases between. Germline V gene data show CDR1 as LNHDA and CDR2 as SQIVND (reference sequence). The CDR3 has 14 amino acids. CDR3 in DNA: TGTGCCAGTAGTTTCGCAGGGTGGGAAAACATTCAGTACTTC. This translates into CASSFAGWENIQYF.

This chain uses TRBV12-5 with TRBJ2-5, with a weak D call TRBD1 (6 bases). Trimming removed 5 bases at V and 3 bases at J, with 10 bases between. The CDR3 is 13 amino acids. CDR1 and CDR2 from the germline V gene are LGHNT and FRNRAP. This CDR3 is CASGTGYEETQYF. The DNA for the CDR3 is TGTGCTAGTGGTACAGGGTACGAAGAGACCCAGTACTTC.

The J gene is TRBJ1-3, the V gene TRBV10-3; 9 bases agree with TRBD1. Germline-derived CDR1 and CDR2 are ENHRY and SYGVKD. The V gene end was trimmed by 4 bases and the J gene end by 4 bases; junction bases not matched to a gene: 8. CDR3 size: 16 residues. In nucleotides, the CDR3 is TGTGCCATCAGTGGATATACAGGGGGCTCGGGAAACACCATATATTTT. Its protein product is CAISGYTGGSGNTIYF.

About this clone: At one end, the junction sequence differs from germline, possibly due to a read error. This chain links TRBV25-1 with TRBJ1-5; 9 nucleotides line up with TRBD1. The V gene's germline CDR1 is MGHDK and CDR2 SYGVNS. The CDR3 spans 15 residues. The CDR3 DNA is TGCGCCAGCAGCCCAGCAACAGGGGGCTTTCAGCCCCAGCATTTT. Protein: CASSPATGGFQPQHF.

V usage is TRBV20-1 and J usage is TRBJ2-7, with D perhaps TRBD1 or TRBD2 (6 bases each). Germline CDR1 and CDR2: DFQATT and SNEGSKA (reference sequence). V was shortened by 3 bases and J by 5 bases, with 14 bases between the two germline ends. The length of the CDR3 is 13 residues. The CDR3 reads CSASKPGGHEQYF. The CDR3 DNA reads TGCAGTGCTAGTAAACCCGGGGGCCACGAGCAGTACTTC.

This clone turned up a few times. This rearrangement joins TRBV6-2 or TRBV6-3 to TRBJ1-6, with D possibly matching TRBD1 (5 bases). CDR3 size: 13 residues. Germline V lookup: CDR1 MNHEY, CDR2 SVGEGT. V lost 2 bases, J lost 7 bases, and 6 bases lay in between. Written as DNA, the CDR3 is TGTGCCAGCAGTTACCGGGACAATTCACCCCTCCACTTT. It specifies CASSYRDNSPLHF.

The gene calls are TRBV5-6 and TRBJ1-2, with TRBD1 matching over 9 bases. Trimming at V came to 1 base and at J to 5 bases, leaving 9 bases not matched to a gene. Germline V lookup: CDR1 SGHDT, CDR2 YYEEEE. There are 16 residues in the CDR3. The CDR3 region has the DNA TGTGCCAGCAGCTTGAGTGACAGGGGGGCATTTTATGGCTACACCTTC. It codes for CASSLSDRGAFYGYTF.

The chain has TRBV28 and TRBJ1-1; D is uncertain. The CDR3 totals 16 residues. Germline CDR1 reads MDHEN; CDR2 reads SYDVKM. V lost 2 bases to trimming and J lost 1 base, with 14 bases between them. The CDR3 loop reads CASSLDTTGKNTEAFF. The CDR3 nucleotides read TGTGCCAGCAGTTTAGACACGACGGGGAAGAACACTGAAGCTTTCTTT. The full variable domain, its missing parts supplied by reference TRBV28 and TRBJ1-1, is DVKVTQSSRYLVKRTGEKVFLECVQDMDHENMFWYRQDPGLGLRLIYFSYDVKMKEKGDIPEGYSVSREKKERFSLILESASTNQTSMYLCASSLDTTGKNTEAFFGQGTRLTVV.

This chain links TRBV7-9 with TRBJ2-7, with 7 bases matching TRBD1. Looked up from germline, CDR1 is SEHNR and CDR2 is FQNEAQ (reference sequence). Trimming at V came to 5 bases and at J to 5 bases, leaving 9 bases not matched to a gene. The CDR3 extends over 14 amino acids. The CDR3 region is CASSTTGRGNEQYF. CDR3 nucleotide sequence: TGTGCCAGCAGCACGACAGGGCGCGGAAACGAGCAGTACTTC.

The rearrangement links TRBV27 to TRBJ2-7; 8 nucleotides agree with TRBD2. With 5 bases clipped from V and 0 bases from J, the junction kept 6 bases outside the gene matches. Germline V gene data show CDR1 as MNHEY and CDR2 as SMNVEV (reference sequence). The CDR3 has 15 residues. The CDR3 DNA reads as TGTGCCAGCAGTCGCACGGGGGGGTTCTCCTACGAGCAGTACTTC. As protein: CASSRTGGFSYEQYF.

On this clone itself: Other DNA sequences in the same sample also yield this CDR3. The V gene is TRBV5-6, the J gene TRBJ1-2, with 9 bases identical to TRBD1. The CDR3 runs 12 residues. The germline gives CDR1 SGHDT, CDR2 YYEEEE. V trimming: 3 bases; J trimming: 6 bases; junction bases outside the gene matches: 0. The CDR3 is CASSWDRDGYTF. The CDR3 coding sequence is TGTGCCAGCAGCTGGGACAGGGATGGCTACACCTTC. The entire variable domain, with the rest obtained from reference TRBV5-6 and TRBJ1-2, is as follows: DAGVTQSPTHLIKTRGQQVTLRCSPKSGHDTVSWYQQALGQGPQFIFQYYEEEERQRGNFPDRFSGHQFPNYSSELNVNALLLGDSALYLCASSWDRDGYTFGSGTRLTVV.

This clone is a singleton in its sample. The J gene is TRBJ1-2, the V gene TRBV7-9; D may be TRBD1 (5 bases). Trimming pared 5 bases from V and 7 bases from J, leaving 14 bases between. CDR3 size: 13 residues. Germline CDR1 is SEHNR and CDR2 is FQNEAQ (reference sequence). CDR3 DNA sequence: TGTGCCAGCAGCCCTTCAGGGTCGGGTGGCTACACCTTC. Its protein is CASSPSGSGGYTF.

This chain uses TRBV7-9 with TRBJ2-1, with D uncertain. Germline V CDR1 and CDR2: SEHNR, FQNEAQ (reference sequence). The CDR3 runs 16 residues. Trimming stripped 3 bases from V and 7 bases from J, with 19 bases between. The CDR3: CASSFFLGRIGNEQFF. CDR3 nucleotides: TGTGCCAGCAGCTTTTTCTTGGGCCGGATAGGGAATGAGCAGTTCTTC.

A single count supports this clone. The chain carries TRBV30 and TRBJ1-6; tentatively, D is TRBD1 (6 bases). This CDR3 spans 15 amino acids. The germline V gene has CDR1 GTSNPN and CDR2 SVGIG (reference sequence). Trimming left V 2 bases short and J 9 bases short, with 17 bases between. DNA of the CDR3: TGTGCCTGGAGTCCCCCCCGCACAGGGATTTCACCCCTCCACTTT. This sequence encodes CAWSPPRTGISPLHF.

The chain has TRBV9 and TRBJ2-7; D is ambiguous. This CDR3 region has 14 residues. V gave up 4 bases and J gave up 2 bases, with 13 bases separating them. The V gene's germline CDR1 is SGDLS and CDR2 YYNGEE. The CDR3 region has the DNA TGTGCCAGCAGCCCTAGGGTGCATGCCTACGAGCAGTACTTC. Translated: CASSPRVHAYEQYF.

This rearrangement joins TRBV12-3 or TRBV12-4 to TRBJ1-4; no clear D gene. This CDR3 comprises 12 residues. Trimming cost V 4 bases and J 5 bases, with 5 bases left between them. In DNA form, the CDR3 reads TGTGCCAGCAGTTCGGAGAATGAAAAACTGTTTTTT. It translates to CASSSENEKLFF.

This chain links TRBV6-1 with TRBJ2-1; TRBD2 is a possible D gene (6 bases). The V gene lost 2 bases and the J gene lost 6 bases, with 8 bases spanning the gap. The CDR3 consists of 13 residues. The germline V gene has CDR1 MNHNS and CDR2 SASEGT. CDR3 sequence reads: CASSELGLNEQFF. The CDR3 DNA sequence: TGTGCCAGCAGTGAACTGGGACTCAATGAGCAGTTCTTC.

This chain joins TRBV11-2 and TRBJ1-2, with 8 bases identical to TRBD1. Trimming cost V 7 bases and J 7 bases; bases outside gene matches: 8. The CDR3 spans 13 residues. Germline V CDR1 and CDR2: SGHAT, FQNNGV. The CDR3 loop is CASKEQGGGGYTF. The CDR3, as DNA: TGTGCCAGCAAGGAACAGGGGGGCGGTGGCTACACCTTC.

This chain connects TRBV5-1 to TRBJ1-5; 8 nucleotides agree with TRBD1. V was clipped by 5 bases and J by 3 bases; unmatched bases: 13. This CDR3 spans 17 amino acids. Germline V gene data show CDR1 as SGHRS and CDR2 as YFSETQ. The chain's CDR3 is CASRPGQGGVDNQPQHF. CDR3 nucleotide sequence: TGCGCCAGCAGACCCGGACAGGGAGGGGTGGACAATCAGCCCCAGCATTTT.

V and J are TRBV2 and TRBJ2-5; D is unclear. Germline V lookup: CDR1 SNHLY, CDR2 FYNNEI. The CDR3 length is 10 residues. Between the trimmed V and J ends, which lost 4 bases and 4 bases, there was a span of 1 base. The CDR3 sequence: CASSGETQYF. CDR3 nucleotides: TGTGCCAGCAGTGGAGAGACCCAGTACTTC.

The V call is TRBV29-1, the J call TRBJ2-7; perhaps TRBD2 as D (6 bases). There are 15 residues in the CDR3. V lost 3 bases and J lost 5, with 20 bases in between. Looked up from germline, CDR1 is SQVTM and CDR2 is ANQGSEA. CDR3 protein: CSVDGLEGVSNEQYF. Here the CDR3 DNA reads TGCAGCGTTGACGGGCTGGAGGGCGTATCGAACGAGCAGTACTTC.

The chain carries TRBV18 and TRBJ2-7; D remains ambiguous. The CDR3 is 15 residues long. V dropped 0 bases and J dropped 7 bases, with 16 bases sitting between them. Germline V gene sequence: CDR1 KGHSH, CDR2 LQKENI. CDR3 sequence (DNA): TGTGCCAGCTCACCACCGCGGAAGGCCACCGGGGAGCAGTACTTC. The encoded protein is CASSPPRKATGEQYF.

The V gene is TRBV7-8, the J gene TRBJ2-4; TRBD1 might be the D (5 bases). The CDR3 covers 14 residues. Trimming cost V 5 bases and J 5 bases, with 13 bases left between them. In germline, CDR1 is SGHVS, CDR2 FQNEAQ. CDR3 amino acids: CASSGREYQNIQYF. The CDR3 region has the DNA TGTGCCAGCAGCGGCAGGGAATATCAAAACATTCAGTACTTC.

Remarks on this clone: The junction and the germline gene differ at one end; a read error may be behind it. V is TRBV7-7 and J is TRBJ2-5; tentative D call: TRBD2 (6 bases). This CDR3 region has 13 residues. The germline V gene encodes CDR1 SSHAT and CDR2 FNYEAQ (reference sequence). As DNA, the CDR3 is TGTGCTAGCAGCTTAGGGAGGCAAGAGACCCAGTACTTC. Protein: CASSLGRQETQYF. Complete variable domain (other parts from reference TRBV7-7 and TRBJ2-5): GAGVSQSPRYKVTKRGQDVTLRCDPISSHATLYWYQQALGQGPEFLTYFNYEAQPDKSGLPSDRFSAERPEGSISTLTIQRTEQRDSAMYRCASSLGRQETQYFGPGTRLLVL.

J is TRBJ2-7 and V is TRBV27, with 7 bases aligning to TRBD1. The V gene end was trimmed by 5 bases and the J gene end by 3 bases; junction bases not matched to a gene: 4. Germline lookup yields CDR1 MNHEY and CDR2 SMNVEV (reference sequence). The CDR3 consists of 13 residues. The CDR3 nucleotides read TGTGCCAGCAGTGAACAGGGGTACTACGAGCAGTACTTC. Protein: CASSEQGYYEQYF.

The genes are TRBV9 and TRBJ2-1, with D hard to call. This CDR3 comprises 15 residues. V was clipped by 1 base and J by 3 bases, with 11 bases between them. Germline CDR1 and CDR2: SGDLS and YYNGEE. CDR3 amino acids: CASSVRGDFYNEQFF. The CDR3, as DNA: TGTGCCAGCAGCGTAAGAGGAGATTTCTACAATGAGCAGTTCTTC.

The V gene is TRBV7-2, the J gene TRBJ1-2; D gene ambiguous. CDR1 and CDR2 (germline): SGHTA, FQGNSA. The CDR3 consists of 14 residues. Deletions cut 1 base from V and 8 bases from J, with 14 bases between. The DNA for the CDR3 is TGTGCCAGCAGCTTAGAAGTAGCCCTTGGGGGCTACACCTTC. Residues: CASSLEVALGGYTF.